These T cell receptor beta chains were read from a single sample in a study of patients and donors after allogeneic stem cell transplantation. TCRdb re-analysed the RT-PCR reads in MiXCR, keeping a single row per CDR3 protein. The table lists approximately 170,000 distinct CDR3 sequences, approximately 28% of them singletons. Sequencing was performed on blood, either unsorted or a sorted T cell fraction (not recorded which). The source of these receptors is a human donor who was either an allogeneic HSCT recipient or a stem cell or donor lymphocyte infusion donor (not recorded which). It is not recorded whose cells these are; they may come from a transplant donor. The CDR3 runs from the conserved cysteine through the conserved F or W. Fields, in order: clone size, D gene, J gene, V gene, CDR3 protein, CDR3 DNA. D genes are given only for firm matches. Size values are once, few and many counts, or a class for expanded clones, and some rows have none.

size: few
D: -
J: TRBJ2-4
V: TRBV5-1
CDR3: CASSLALGLDIQYF
DNA: TGCGCCAGCAGCTTGGCCCTAGGGCTAGACATTCAGTACTTC

size: -
D: -
J: TRBJ2-7
V: TRBV7-6
CDR3: CASSLTGHSYEQYF
DNA: TGTGCCAGCAGCTTAACCGGACACTCCTACGAGCAGTACTTC

size: few
D: -
J: TRBJ2-2
V: TRBV9
CDR3: CASTYGVPNTGELFF
DNA: TGTGCCAGCACCTACGGAGTACCAAACACCGGGGAGCTGTTTTTT

size: -
D: TRBD2
J: TRBJ2-7
V: TRBV6-1
CDR3: CASERGGSSYEQYF
DNA: TGTGCCAGTGAGAGGGGCGGGAGTTCCTACGAGCAGTACTTC

size: -
D: TRBD1
J: TRBJ1-4
V: TRBV7-2
CDR3: CASSFRQGAEKLFF
DNA: TGTGCCAGCAGCTTCCGACAGGGAGCCGAAAAACTGTTTTTT

size: -
D: -
J: TRBJ1-6
V: TRBV25-1
CDR3: CASSERRGGSPLHF
DNA: TGTGCCAGCAGTGAACGAAGGGGGGGTTCACCCCTCCACTTT

size: few
D: -
J: TRBJ1-3
V: TRBV12-3/TRBV12-4
CDR3: CASSLDSVANTIYF
DNA: TGTGCCAGCAGCTTAGACAGCGTGGCAAACACCATATATTTT

size: -
D: -
J: TRBJ2-3
V: TRBV5-8
CDR3: CASSLPLRGDTQYF
DNA: TGTGCCAGCAGCTTGCCGCTGCGTGGGGATACGCAGTATTTT

size: few
D: TRBD2
J: TRBJ2-3
V: TRBV7-9
CDR3: CASSLGDYNTDTQYF
DNA: TGTGCCAGCAGCTTAGGGGACTACAACACAGATACGCAGTATTTT

size: many
D: -
J: TRBJ1-5
V: TRBV24-1
CDR3: CATSDYTTAQPQHF
DNA: TGTGCCACCAGTGATTATACCACGGCCCAGCCCCAGCATTTT

size: few
D: TRBD1
J: TRBJ1-1
V: TRBV18
CDR3: CASSRQGVDTEAFF
DNA: TGTGCCAGCTCAAGACAGGGGGTGGACACTGAAGCTTTCTTT

size: few
D: -
J: TRBJ2-5
V: TRBV7-9
CDR3: CASSPPTRGQETQYF
DNA: TGTGCCAGCAGCCCGCCGACTAGAGGACAAGAGACCCAGTACTTC

size: few
D: -
J: TRBJ2-1
V: TRBV20-1
CDR3: CSATIAARYNEQFF
DNA: TGCAGTGCTACAATAGCGGCCCGATACAATGAGCAGTTCTTC

size: few
D: TRBD2
J: TRBJ2-1
V: TRBV28
CDR3: CASSSRLAGVVDEQFF
DNA: TGTGCCAGCAGTTCCCGACTAGCGGGAGTTGTAGATGAGCAGTTCTTC

size: few
D: -
J: TRBJ1-1
V: TRBV12-3/TRBV12-4
CDR3: CASSYLRTGNTEAFF
DNA: TGTGCCAGCAGTTACCTGCGGACGGGTAACACTGAAGCTTTCTTT

size: -
D: -
J: TRBJ2-7
V: TRBV18
CDR3: CASSPPGRATYEQYF
DNA: TGTGCCAGCTCACCACCAGGCAGGGCCACCTACGAGCAGTACTTC

size: -
D: TRBD1
J: TRBJ2-7
V: TRBV18
CDR3: CASSPRDRGGEQYF
DNA: TGTGCCAGCTCACCACGGGACAGGGGAGGCGAGCAGTACTTC

size: few
D: -
J: TRBJ1-6
V: TRBV19
CDR3: CASSPALRNDSPLHF
DNA: TGTGCCAGTAGTCCCGCCTTGAGGAACGATTCACCCCTCCACTTT

size: -
D: TRBD2
J: TRBJ2-3
V: TRBV20-1
CDR3: CSARDWLAGVTDTQYF
DNA: TGCAGTGCTAGAGATTGGCTAGCGGGGGTCACAGATACGCAGTATTTT

size: few
D: TRBD1
J: TRBJ1-4
V: TRBV7-2
CDR3: CASSRDRGNEKLFF
DNA: TGTGCCAGCAGCCGGGACAGGGGGAATGAAAAACTGTTTTTT

size: few
D: TRBD2
J: TRBJ2-2
V: TRBV4-2
CDR3: CASSQELADGTGELFF
DNA: TGTGCCAGCAGCCAGGAACTAGCGGATGGCACCGGGGAGCTGTTTTTT

size: few
D: -
J: TRBJ1-1
V: TRBV30
CDR3: CAWTGSWAVNTEAFF
DNA: TGTGCCTGGACTGGAAGCTGGGCGGTGAACACTGAAGCTTTCTTT

size: few
D: TRBD1
J: TRBJ1-4
V: TRBV12-3/TRBV12-4
CDR3: CASSRQGAQDEKLFF
DNA: TGTGCCAGCAGTCGACAGGGGGCCCAGGACGAAAAACTGTTTTTT

size: -
D: -
J: TRBJ1-3
V: TRBV6-5
CDR3: CASSLGSSGGNTIYF
DNA: TGTGCCAGCAGCCTCGGAAGCAGCGGAGGAAACACCATATATTTT

size: -
D: -
J: TRBJ1-1
V: TRBV9
CDR3: CASSVKDSTPSDF
DNA: TGTGCCAGCAGCGTCAAGGACAGTACTCCGAGTGACTTT

size: -
D: -
J: TRBJ2-3
V: TRBV6-5
CDR3: CASSSRRDTQYF
DNA: TGTGCCAGCAGCTCAAGAAGGGATACGCAGTATTTT

size: few
D: TRBD2
J: TRBJ2-1
V: TRBV18
CDR3: CASSPPSAGGGNEQFF
DNA: TGTGCCAGCTCACCACCATCAGCGGGAGGGGGGAATGAGCAGTTCTTC

size: few
D: TRBD2
J: TRBJ2-7
V: TRBV28
CDR3: CASSRPGTSGGYEQYF
DNA: TGTGCCAGCAGTCGTCCCGGGACTAGCGGAGGTTACGAGCAGTACTTC

size: -
D: TRBD1
J: TRBJ1-1
V: TRBV11-2
CDR3: CASSPDRVWPFF
DNA: TGTGCCAGCAGCCCCGACAGGGTTTGGCCTTTCTTT

size: once
D: -
J: TRBJ2-1
V: TRBV27
CDR3: CASSLSPPGEPLYNEQFF
DNA: TGTGCCAGCAGTTTATCCCCCCCGGGGGAGCCCCTCTACAATGAGCAGTTCTTC

size: few
D: -
J: TRBJ2-2
V: TRBV29-1
CDR3: CSVSDGANTGELFF
DNA: TGCAGCGTTAGCGACGGGGCGAACACCGGGGAGCTGTTTTTT

size: -
D: -
J: TRBJ2-5
V: TRBV7-3
CDR3: CASSAGGLQETQYF
DNA: TGTGCCAGCAGCGCAGGGGGACTCCAAGAGACCCAGTACTTC

size: few
D: -
J: TRBJ2-7
V: TRBV5-1
CDR3: CASSDGTTSGYYEQYF
DNA: TGCGCCAGCAGCGACGGGACAACTTCAGGCTACTACGAGCAGTACTTC

size: -
D: TRBD1
J: TRBJ1-3
V: TRBV9
CDR3: CASSVDAGQGFTIYF
DNA: TGTGCCAGCAGCGTTGACGCGGGACAGGGTTTCACCATATATTTT

size: -
D: -
J: TRBJ2-1
V: TRBV5-1
CDR3: CASSGHPPGNEQFF
DNA: TGCGCCAGCAGCGGACATCCCCCCGGCAATGAGCAGTTCTTC

size: many
D: TRBD1
J: TRBJ1-5
V: TRBV10-3
CDR3: CAISESGQGAIQPQHF
DNA: TGTGCCATCAGTGAGTCGGGACAGGGGGCGATTCAGCCCCAGCATTTT

size: few
D: -
J: TRBJ1-4
V: TRBV5-1
CDR3: CASSLGGEEKLFF
DNA: TGCGCCAGCAGCTTGGGGGGAGAGGAAAAACTGTTTTTT

size: -
D: -
J: TRBJ2-1
V: TRBV11-2
CDR3: CASSFVGQGGQFF
DNA: TGTGCCAGCAGCTTTGTAGGTCAGGGTGGGCAGTTCTTC

size: -
D: -
J: TRBJ2-1
V: TRBV9
CDR3: CASSVEEEREQFF
DNA: TGTGCCAGCAGCGTAGAGGAGGAACGCGAGCAGTTCTTC

size: few
D: TRBD2
J: TRBJ2-2
V: TRBV11-3
CDR3: CASSSWTSGGAGELFF
DNA: TGTGCCAGCAGCTCCTGGACTAGCGGGGGCGCCGGGGAGCTGTTTTTT

size: -
D: TRBD2
J: TRBJ2-1
V: TRBV24-1
CDR3: CATSDKLAGGRGEQFF
DNA: TGTGCCACCAGTGATAAGCTAGCGGGAGGGCGAGGTGAGCAGTTCTTC

size: few
D: TRBD1
J: TRBJ2-5
V: TRBV6-2/TRBV6-3
CDR3: CASSLPGTGQETQYF
DNA: TGTGCCAGCAGTCTCCCCGGGACAGGGCAGGAGACCCAGTACTTC

size: -
D: -
J: TRBJ2-5
V: TRBV29-1
CDR3: CSVLPYTWETQYF
DNA: TGCAGCGTCCTCCCCTACACGTGGGAGACCCAGTACTTC

size: -
D: -
J: TRBJ1-2
V: TRBV27
CDR3: CASSLRHGRVNYGYTF
DNA: TGTGCCAGCAGTTTGAGGCATGGGAGGGTAAACTATGGCTACACCTTC

size: -
D: TRBD1
J: TRBJ1-2
V: TRBV12-3/TRBV12-4
CDR3: CAITGGSYGYTF
DNA: TGTGCCATAACAGGGGGCTCCTATGGCTACACCTTC

size: -
D: -
J: TRBJ2-2
V: TRBV10-3
CDR3: CAIKGLTTGVDTGELFF
DNA: TGTGCCATCAAGGGGCTAACAACGGGAGTGGACACCGGGGAGCTGTTTTTT

size: few
D: TRBD2
J: TRBJ2-1
V: TRBV10-3
CDR3: CAISEGAGLHGNEQFF
DNA: TGTGCCATCAGTGAGGGAGCGGGACTTCACGGTAATGAGCAGTTCTTC